These 27 T cell receptor beta chains were all obtained from the same sample, sequenced in a study of OX40 agonist ivuxolimab in advanced cancers. The repertoire was sequenced with immunoSEQ multiplex PCR; TCRdb's copy has only in-frame clones and lacks some. The sample shows about 49,000 clones, about 86% of them seen only once. This material consisted of CD4+ or CD8+ T cells sorted from blood, taken in a trial of the OX40 agonist ivuxolimab. Receptor source: an adult with an advanced solid tumor such as melanoma, head and neck, liver or kidney cancer.

The V gene is TRBV28, the J gene TRBJ2-1; D not resolved. Germline V gene lookup returns CDR1 MDHEN and CDR2 SYDVKM. Trimming took 4 bases from V and 1 from J, leaving 11 bases between them. CDR3 length: 15 residues. CDR3 sequence reads: CASSSLVRSYNEQFF. CDR3 in DNA: TGTGCCAGCAGTTCCTTAGTGAGGTCCTACAATGAGCAGTTCTTC.

This clone has a single count. The V call is TRBV13, the J call TRBJ1-2, with 8 bases that match TRBD1. The germline CDR1 and CDR2 sequences are PRHDT and FYEKMQ (reference sequence). The CDR3 has 15 residues. Trimming removed 5 bases from V and 8 bases from J; junction bases left unmatched: 13. The CDR3 DNA sequence: TGTGCCAGCAGCCCTGGAGCAGGGGGCTTGTTGGGCTACACCTTC. This codes for CASSPGAGGLLGYTF.

V usage is TRBV4-1 and J usage is TRBJ2-5; D is possibly TRBD1 or TRBD2 (5 bases each). CDR3 length: 14 amino acids. Deletions cut 0 bases from V and 4 bases from J, with 9 bases between. The germline CDR1 and CDR2 sequences are MGHRA and YSYEKL. The CDR3 DNA reads TGCGCCAGCAGCCAAGAGGGGACGGGAGAGACCCAGTACTTC. Its translation is CASSQEGTGETQYF.

V usage is TRBV19 and J usage is TRBJ2-7; the D is unclear. V was pared by 1 base and J by 2 bases, with 6 bases between. CDR1 is LNHDA and CDR2 is SQIVND in the germline V gene (reference sequence). The CDR3 length is 13 residues. CDR3 loop: CASSIALAYEQYF. CDR3 sequence (DNA): TGTGCCAGTAGTATAGCCCTGGCCTACGAGCAGTACTTC.

There are a few counts of this clone. V gene TRBV19 combines with J gene TRBJ1-1; 10 positions agree with TRBD1. V gave up 10 bases and J gave up 3 bases; unmatched junction bases: 11. CDR3 length: 15 amino acids. The germline CDR1 and CDR2 sequences are LNHDA and SQIVND (reference sequence). The CDR3 nucleotides are TGTGCCACCACGGGCTTCGGACAGGGGGACACTGAAGCTTTCTTT. Encoded protein: CATTGFGQGDTEAFF. The variable domain in full, completed from reference TRBV19 and TRBJ1-1, reads DGGITQSPKYLFRKEGQNVTLSCEQNLNHDAMYWYRQDPGQGLRLIYYSQIVNDFQKGDIAEGYSVSREKKESFPLTVTSAQKNPTAFYLCATTGFGQGDTEAFFGQGTRLTVV.

This clone was seen a handful of times. The chain recombines TRBV9 with TRBJ2-7; 12 bases align to TRBD2. The CDR3 contains 13 residues. In germline, CDR1 is SGDLS, CDR2 YYNGEE. Trimming removed 4 bases from V and 7 bases from J; junction bases left unmatched: 3. CDR3: CASSPSGRGEQYF. The CDR3 DNA is TGTGCCAGCAGCCCTAGCGGGAGGGGAGAGCAGTACTTC.

This sequence joins TRBV30 and TRBJ2-5, with a possible D match to TRBD2 (6 bases). V lost 0 bases, J lost 1 base, and 15 bases lay in between. The length of the CDR3 is 16 residues. The germline V gene encodes CDR1 GTSNPN and CDR2 SVGIG (reference sequence). The CDR3 is CAWSVLSDGGQETQYF. The CDR3, as DNA: TGTGCCTGGAGTGTACTATCCGACGGGGGCCAAGAGACCCAGTACTTC.

The chain employs TRBV6-5 and TRBJ1-1, with TRBD1 as a possible D gene (5 bases). V gave up 2 bases and J gave up 10 bases, with 8 bases separating them. Germline loops: CDR1 MNHEY, CDR2 SVGAGI. This CDR3 is 11 amino acids long. The CDR3 coding sequence is TGTGCCAGCAGTTACGGGGGAGGAGCTTTCTTT. Translated, it gives CASSYGGGAFF.

The rearrangement joins TRBV29-1 to TRBJ2-7; D gene ambiguous. The V end lost 4 bases, the J end lost 6 bases, and 13 bases lay between the germline ends. CDR3 length equals 12 residues. Germline V gene lookup returns CDR1 SQVTM and CDR2 ANQGSEA. CDR3 nucleotide sequence: TGCAGCGTTGTGGTCTTAGAAGGCGAGCAGTACGTC. This sequence encodes CSVVVLEGEQYV.

This clone appeared once. The CDR3 DNA is TGTGCCAGCAGCTTTACCCAATCCCCTTTGGAGACCCAGTACTTC. Protein sequence: CASSFTQSPLETQYF. The chain links TRBV7-6 to TRBJ2-5; D is unclear. The CDR3 totals 15 residues. V gave up 3 bases and J gave up 5 bases, with 16 bases separating them. Germline V gene sequence: CDR1 SGHVS, CDR2 FNYEAQ.

This clone is medium-sized (0.01 to 0.1%) within its sample. This sequence joins TRBV14 and TRBJ2-2; weak D call: TRBD1 (5 bases). The CDR3 runs to 16 residues. Germline CDR1 SGHDN, CDR2 FVKESK. Trimming took off 4 bases at V and 3 bases at J, with 15 bases between the two ends. The CDR3 sequence is CASSPGPFRDTGELFF. CDR3 coding DNA: TGTGCCAGCAGCCCAGGGCCTTTCCGGGACACCGGGGAGCTGTTTTTT. Drawing the rest from reference TRBV14 and TRBJ2-2, the complete variable domain is EAGVTQFPSHSVIEKGQTVTLRCDPISGHDNLYWYRRVMGKEIKFLLHFVKESKQDESGMPNNRFLAERTGGTYSTLKVQPAELEDSGVYFCASSPGPFRDTGELFFGEGSRLTVL.

The chain carries TRBV4-1 and TRBJ1-2; TRBD1 agrees at 7 bases. V lost 8 bases to trimming and J lost 2 bases; unmatched junction nucleotides: 5. CDR3 length: 13 amino acids. Germline assignment: CDR1 MGHRA and CDR2 YSYEKL. The CDR3 bases are TGCGCCAGCGCCGAAGGGGGCAACTATGGCTACACCTTC. It translates to CASAEGGNYGYTF.

The chain employs TRBV10-1 and TRBJ2-1; D gene unclear. Looked up from germline, CDR1 is WNHNN and CDR2 is SYGVQD (reference sequence). V lost 5 bases and J lost 4, with 12 bases in between. CDR3 length equals 14 residues. For the CDR3, the DNA is TGCGCCAGCAGTTTAGACGGATCTTACAATGAGCAGTTCTTC. Amino acid sequence: CASSLDGSYNEQFF.

The chain joins TRBV27 to TRBJ1-6; no definite D call. The CDR3 totals 12 residues. The germline CDR1 and CDR2 sequences are MNHEY and SMNVEV (reference sequence). The V gene lost 3 bases and the J gene lost 8 bases, with 5 bases spanning the gap. The CDR3 sequence is CASSFGDSPLHF. In nucleotides, the CDR3 is TGTGCCAGCAGTTTTGGTGATTCACCCCTCCACTTT.

V usage is TRBV5-6 and J usage is TRBJ1-1; D is uncertain. V was cut by 3 bases and J by 7 bases, with 10 bases left in between. This CDR3 comprises 12 residues. Germline lookup yields CDR1 SGHDT and CDR2 YYEEEE. This chain's CDR3 is CASSSLGLEAFF. CDR3 nucleotides: TGTGCCAGCAGCTCCCTGGGCCTTGAAGCTTTCTTT.

The V gene is TRBV18, the J gene TRBJ1-4; 7 bases map to TRBD1. The germline V gene has CDR1 KGHSH and CDR2 LQKENI. The CDR3 length is 16 residues. Trimming cost V 0 bases and J 7 bases; bases outside gene matches: 8. The CDR3 bases are TGTGCCAGCTCACCACCCCGACAGGGAAGCATTGAAAAACTGTTTTTT. Amino acids: CASSPPRQGSIEKLFF.

To note about this clone: Relative to the germline gene, one junction end is altered; a read error may explain this. Within the sample, other DNA sequences also encode this same CDR3. CDR3 loop: CASSVDGQTYNSPLHF. In DNA, the CDR3 is TGCGCCAGCAGCGTAGATGGACAAACCTATAATTCACCCCTCCACTTT. This chain links TRBV9 with TRBJ1-6; TRBD1 might be the D (5 bases). The CDR3 is 16 amino acids. Per the germline V gene, CDR1 is SGDLS and CDR2 is YYNGEE.

The V call is TRBV5-4, the J call TRBJ1-1; a possible D gene is TRBD1 (6 bases). Trimming cost V 2 bases and J 1 base, with 15 bases left between them. The CDR3 has 16 residues. Germline V gives CDR1 SGHNT, CDR2 YYREEE (reference sequence). CDR3: CASSLESSGANTEAFF. CDR3 nucleotides: TGTGCCAGCAGCTTAGAGTCTTCAGGGGCGAACACTGAAGCTTTCTTT.

This clone was detected only once. The genes are TRBV12-2 and TRBJ2-7; the DNA was not used to check the table's D call, TRBD2. TRBV12-2 is termed a pseudogene. The CDR3 spans 16 residues. CDR3 loop: CASRLTGTSGSYEQYV. Here the CDR3 DNA reads TGTGCAAGTCGCTTAACCGGGACTAGCGGTTCCTACGAGCAGTACGTC.

This clone was found once. V is TRBV13 and J is TRBJ2-2; no clear D. Trimming cost V 4 bases and J 6 bases, with 9 bases left between them. The CDR3 length is 13 residues. Germline V lookup: CDR1 PRHDT, CDR2 FYEKMQ (reference sequence). CDR3 sequence: CASSSQGSGELFF. Written as DNA, the CDR3 is TGTGCCAGCAGCTCCCAAGGCTCCGGGGAGCTGTTTTTT. The full variable domain, completed using reference TRBV13 and TRBJ2-2, is AAGVIQSPRHLIKEKRETATLKCYPIPRHDTVYWYQQGPGQDPQFLISFYEKMQSDKGSIPDRFSAQQFSDYHSELNMSSLELGDSALYFCASSSQGSGELFFGEGSRLTVL.

The V and J genes are TRBV9 and TRBJ2-1; a weak D match, TRBD2 (7 bases). V lost 6 bases and J lost 0, with 19 bases in between. The germline V gene has CDR1 SGDLS and CDR2 YYNGEE. This CDR3 has 17 residues. CDR3 protein: CASTPIGGGSSYNEQFF. CDR3 coding DNA: TGTGCCAGCACCCCGATAGGGGGGGGAAGCTCCTACAATGAGCAGTTCTTC.

The genes are TRBV6-6 and TRBJ1-4, with D possibly TRBD1 on 5 matching bases. CDR3 length equals 15 residues. V was cut by 0 bases and J by 6 bases, with 11 bases left in between. CDR1 and CDR2 (germline): MNHNY, SVGAGI (reference sequence). The CDR3 nucleotides read TGTGCCAGCAGTTACTCAGAGGGGTTTGATGAAAAACTGTTTTTT. This gives the protein CASSYSEGFDEKLFF.

The chain links TRBV4-1 to TRBJ2-7; 9 bases line up with TRBD2. This CDR3 region has 17 residues. CDR1 is MGHRA, CDR2 YSYEKL, per germline. Germline trimming cut 1 base from V and 4 bases from J; bases unmatched to any gene: 11. As DNA, the CDR3 is TGCGCCAGCAGCCAAGTGGCGGGTTCAGCGGGAGGTTACGAGCAGTACTTC. It codes for CASSQVAGSAGGYEQYF.

This chain joins TRBV28 and TRBJ2-2; D might be TRBD1 (5 bases). V dropped 6 bases and J dropped 7 bases, with 21 bases sitting between them. In germline, CDR1 is MDHEN, CDR2 SYDVKM. This CDR3 is 16 amino acids long. The CDR3 DNA sequence: TGTGCCAGCAGCCTAACCCAAATCCAGGGCGGCGGGGAGCTGTTTTTT. Translating it yields CASSLTQIQGGGELFF. Combining the CDR3 with reference TRBV28 and TRBJ2-2 gives the whole variable domain DVKVTQSSRYLVKRTGEKVFLECVQDMDHENMFWYRQDPGLGLRLIYFSYDVKMKEKGDIPEGYSVSREKKERFSLILESASTNQTSMYLCASSLTQIQGGGELFFGEGSRLTVL.

V and J are TRBV4-1 and TRBJ1-1; no definite D call. The germline CDR1 and CDR2 sequences are MGHRA and YSYEKL. CDR3 size: 12 residues. Trimming removed 5 bases from V and 1 base from J, with 5 bases in between. The CDR3 nucleotides are TGCGCCAGCAGCAGGCAGAACACTGAAGCTTTCTTT. Amino acids: CASSRQNTEAFF.

Note on this clone: The same CDR3 also results from other DNA sequences found in this sample. The V gene is TRBV6-5, the J gene TRBJ2-7; possible D gene TRBD2, 5 bases. V lost 0 bases to trimming and J lost 4 bases, with 7 bases between them. Germline V CDR1 and CDR2: MNHEY, SVGAGI. The CDR3 contains 13 residues. The chain's CDR3 is CASSYSRGYEQYV. In nucleotides, the CDR3 is TGTGCCAGCAGTTACTCCAGAGGGTACGAGCAGTACGTC.

This chain connects TRBV11-2 to TRBJ2-1; 9 bases align to TRBD2. Unmatched junction bases numbered 7, after V lost 7 bases and J lost 0 bases. The CDR3 has 16 amino acids. Germline V gives CDR1 SGHAT, CDR2 FQNNGV. CDR3 amino acids: CASNLAGQSSYNEQFF. CDR3 nucleotides: TGTGCCAGCAACCTAGCGGGACAAAGCTCCTACAATGAGCAGTTCTTC.